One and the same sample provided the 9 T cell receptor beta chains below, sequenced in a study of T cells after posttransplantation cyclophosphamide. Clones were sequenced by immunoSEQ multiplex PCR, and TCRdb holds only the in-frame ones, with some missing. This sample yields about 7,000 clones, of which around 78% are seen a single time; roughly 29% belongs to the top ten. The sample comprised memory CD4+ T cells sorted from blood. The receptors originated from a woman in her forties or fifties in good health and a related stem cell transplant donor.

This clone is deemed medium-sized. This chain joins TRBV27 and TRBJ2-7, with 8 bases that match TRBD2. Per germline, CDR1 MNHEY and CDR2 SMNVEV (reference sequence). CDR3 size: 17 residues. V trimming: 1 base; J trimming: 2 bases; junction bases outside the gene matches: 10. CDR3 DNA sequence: TGTGCCAGCAGTTTATATCCCCCTAGCGGGCAGACCTACGAGCAGTACTTC. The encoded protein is CASSLYPPSGQTYEQYF.

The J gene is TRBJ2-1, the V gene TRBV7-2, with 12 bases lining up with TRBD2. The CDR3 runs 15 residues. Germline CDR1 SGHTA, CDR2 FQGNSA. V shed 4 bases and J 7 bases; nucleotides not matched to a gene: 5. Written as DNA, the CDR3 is TGTGCCAGCAGCTCGACTAGCGGGAGAGGGAATGAGCAGTTCTTC. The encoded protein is CASSSTSGRGNEQFF.

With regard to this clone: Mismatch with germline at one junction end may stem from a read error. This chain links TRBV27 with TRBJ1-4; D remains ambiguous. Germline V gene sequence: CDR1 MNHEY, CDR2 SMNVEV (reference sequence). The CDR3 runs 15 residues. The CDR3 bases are TGTGCCTGCAGCCCTCTTTCGGCAACTAATGAAAAACTGTTTTTT. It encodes CACSPLSATNEKLFF.

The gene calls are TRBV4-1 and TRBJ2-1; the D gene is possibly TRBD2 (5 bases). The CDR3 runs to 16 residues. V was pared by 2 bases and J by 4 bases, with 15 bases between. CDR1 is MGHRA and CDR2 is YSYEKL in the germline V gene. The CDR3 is CASSQRALAAYNEQFF. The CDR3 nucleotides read TGCGCCAGCAGCCAAAGGGCGCTAGCTGCATACAATGAGCAGTTCTTC.

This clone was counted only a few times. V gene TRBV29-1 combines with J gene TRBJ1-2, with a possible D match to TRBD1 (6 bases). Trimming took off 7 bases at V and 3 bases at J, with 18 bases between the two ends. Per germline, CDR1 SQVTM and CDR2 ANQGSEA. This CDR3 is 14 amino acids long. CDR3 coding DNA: TGCAGCGGGGCTCTGTGGGGGCAGGACTATGGCTACACCTTC. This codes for CSGALWGQDYGYTF. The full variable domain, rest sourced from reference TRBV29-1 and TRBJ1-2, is SAVISQKPSRDICQRGTSLTIQCQVDSQVTMMFWYRQQPGQSLTLIATANQGSEATYESGFVIDKFPISRPNLTFSTLTVSNMSPEDSSIYLCSGALWGQDYGYTFGSGTRLTVV.

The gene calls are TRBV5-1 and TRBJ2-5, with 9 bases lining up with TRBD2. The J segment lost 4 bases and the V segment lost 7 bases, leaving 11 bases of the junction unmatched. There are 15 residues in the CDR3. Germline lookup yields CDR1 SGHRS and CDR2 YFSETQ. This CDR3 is CASRSLAGTGETQYF. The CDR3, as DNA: TGCGCCAGCCGCTCACTAGCGGGTACGGGAGAGACCCAGTACTTC. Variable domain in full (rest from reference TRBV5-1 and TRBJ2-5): KAGVTQTPRYLIKTRGQQVTLSCSPISGHRSVSWYQQTPGQGLQFLFEYFSETQRNKGNFPGRFSGRQFSNSRSEMNVSTLELGDSALYLCASRSLAGTGETQYFGPGTRLLVL.

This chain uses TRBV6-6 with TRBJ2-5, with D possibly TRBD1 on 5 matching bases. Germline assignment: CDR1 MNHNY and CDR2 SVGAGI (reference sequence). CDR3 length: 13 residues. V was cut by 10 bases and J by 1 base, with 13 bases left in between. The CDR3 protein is CATAGHFQETQYF. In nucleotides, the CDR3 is TGTGCCACCGCAGGACATTTCCAAGAGACCCAGTACTTC.

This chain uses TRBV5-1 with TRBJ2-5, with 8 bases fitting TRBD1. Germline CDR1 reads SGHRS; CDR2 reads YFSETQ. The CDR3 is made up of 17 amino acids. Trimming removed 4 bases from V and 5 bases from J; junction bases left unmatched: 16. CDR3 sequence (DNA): TGCGCCAGCAGCCGCTATGGACAGGGAACAACTAGGGAGACCCAGTACTTC. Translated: CASSRYGQGTTRETQYF.

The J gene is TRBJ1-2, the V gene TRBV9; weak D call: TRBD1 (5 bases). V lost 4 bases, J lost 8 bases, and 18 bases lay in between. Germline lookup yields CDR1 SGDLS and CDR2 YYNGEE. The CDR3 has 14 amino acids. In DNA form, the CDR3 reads TGTGCCAGCAGCCAGGGTGACGGCGTCGGAGGCTACACCTTC. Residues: CASSQGDGVGGYTF.